One T cell receptor beta chain is described in this entry. Reverse transcription of about 0.45 to 1 ug RNA was performed with random hexamers. TCRdb re-derived calls from the immunoSEQ multiplex PCR reads in MiXCR, one entry per CDR3 protein. Of under 200,000 distinct CDR3 sequences listed, around 94% were seen once; the top ten hold roughly 0.12%. Fulfillment of recently defined diagnostic criteria for definite or probable disease was shown by the patients with Susac syndrome. The data derive from a study of CD8 T cells in Susac syndrome. As for the study in general: Patients with Susac syndrome were therapy-naive, treated with corticosteroids, or treated with intravenous immunoglobulin alone when blood was collected.

This CDR3 comprises 13 residues. In germline, CDR1 is SGHDN, CDR2 FVKESK. The ends were cut back, 2 bases at V and 14 bases at J, with 13 bases in the middle. Sequenced: CD4+ T cells from PBMCs. The sequence was obtained from a human donor with Susac syndrome. This sequence joins TRBV14 and TRBJ1-6, with D uncertain. CDR3 loop: CASSQQVLGTLHF. CDR3 DNA: TGTGCCAGCAGCCAACAGGTGCTCGGGACCCTCCACTTT.